These 6 T cell receptor beta chains were all obtained from the same sample, sequenced in a study of CD8 T cells in ankylosing spondylitis. TCRdb recomputed calls from the 5' RACE reads with MiXCR, one row per CDR3 protein. The profile shows roughly 100,000 distinct CDR3 sequences, about 8.6% of them singletons. The sample comprised blood, either unsorted or a sorted T cell fraction (not recorded which). The source of these receptors is a male donor with ankylosing spondylitis or in good health (not recorded which).

This clonotype appeared many times. The chain combines TRBV4-3 with TRBJ2-5; D may match TRBD1 or TRBD2 (5 bases each). Germline assignment: CDR1 LGHNA and CDR2 YSLEER. The CDR3 length is 15 residues. V lost 4 bases to trimming and J lost 4 bases, with 16 bases between them. The CDR3 region is CASSRPGAGGETQYF. The CDR3 region has the DNA TGCGCCAGCAGCCGCCCTGGGGCAGGAGGAGAGACCCAGTACTTC.

This clonotype has a count of ten or more. The chain uses TRBV20-1 and TRBJ2-2, with D unclear. V gave up 5 bases and J gave up 3 bases, with 4 bases separating them. The CDR3 covers 11 residues. Germline V gives CDR1 DFQATT, CDR2 SNEGSKA (reference sequence). The chain's CDR3 is CSAGDTGELFF. The DNA for the CDR3 is TGCAGTGCTGGGGACACCGGGGAGCTGTTTTTT.

This clonotype has at least ten counts. The chain joins TRBV15 to TRBJ2-1, with TRBD2 as a possible D gene (5 bases). Germline V gene data show CDR1 as LNHNV and CDR2 as YYDKDF (reference sequence). The CDR3 loop spans 16 amino acids. V dropped 0 bases and J dropped 3 bases, with 12 bases sitting between them. This CDR3 reads CATSRERVADYNEQFF. CDR3 coding DNA: TGTGCCACCAGCAGAGAGCGGGTAGCAGACTACAATGAGCAGTTCTTC.

The CDR3: CASSQDPLEDAYF. CDR3 in DNA: TGTGCCAGCAGCCAAGATCCGTTAGAAGACGCGTACTTC. The chain links TRBV4-2 to TRBJ2-7; no clear D. The CDR3 sequence is 13 residues long. The germline CDR1 and CDR2 sequences are LGHNA and YNFKEQ. V lost 0 bases to trimming and J lost 12 bases, with 15 bases between them.

V is TRBV5-1 and J is TRBJ2-7, with a tentative D call TRBD1 (6 bases). Germline CDR1 reads SGHRS; CDR2 reads YFSETQ. V was pared by 4 bases and J by 2 bases, with 19 bases between. This CDR3 has 16 amino acids. The CDR3 coding sequence is TGCGCCAGCAGCCGCCGCAGGGGTGCCGGGCCCTACGAGCAGTACTTC. Residues: CASSRRRGAGPYEQYF.

A remark on this clonotype: A much larger clone lies a single base off, so this may be a read error. This chain connects TRBV6-2 or TRBV6-3 to TRBJ2-7; D tentatively reads TRBD1 or TRBD2 (6 bases each). The CDR3 runs to 15 residues. Germline V lookup: CDR1 MNHEY, CDR2 SVGEGT. CDR3 nucleotides: TGTGGCAGCAGTTCCCTGGGGGGCGAAGGGTACGAGCAGTACTTC. It codes for CGSSSLGGEGYEQYF.